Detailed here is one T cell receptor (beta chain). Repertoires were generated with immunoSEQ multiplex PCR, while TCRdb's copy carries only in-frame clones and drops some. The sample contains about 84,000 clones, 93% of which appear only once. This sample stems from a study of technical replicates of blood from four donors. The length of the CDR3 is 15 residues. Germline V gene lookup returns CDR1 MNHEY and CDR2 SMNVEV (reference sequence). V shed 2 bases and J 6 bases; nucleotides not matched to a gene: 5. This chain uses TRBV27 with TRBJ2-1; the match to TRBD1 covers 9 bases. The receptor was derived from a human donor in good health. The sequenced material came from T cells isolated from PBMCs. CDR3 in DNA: TGTGCCAGCAGTTTACTGGACAGGGGTCCCAATGAGCAGTTCTTC. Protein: CASSLLDRGPNEQFF.